The 22 T cell receptor beta chains reported below all come from one sample, sequenced in a study of human T cells and chemical hapten exposure. The time point: patch test 1, 2 weeks after DPC sensitization. The treatment here: therapeutic diphenylcyclopropenone sensitization with weekly scalp DPC. TCRdb itself ran the RACE reads through MiXCR, one entry per CDR3 protein. Of over 12,000 distinct CDR3 sequences in the sample, 16% were seen once. Sequenced material: whole blood, taken in connection with sensitization to the hapten diphenylcyclopropenone (DPC). Receptor source: a woman in her 30s with alopecia areata. Some clones in this sample may be carry-over from other donors' samples.

By share of the sample, this clonotype is medium-sized. DNA of the CDR3: TGCGCCAGCAGCTTTCGGACAGGTGGTGAAAAACTGTTTTTT. Residues: CASSFRTGGEKLFF. V is TRBV5-1 and J is TRBJ1-4; TRBD1 matches 7 bases. This CDR3 has 14 amino acids. Germline CDR1 SGHRS, CDR2 YFSETQ. The ends lost 2 bases at V and 7 bases at J; junction bases unmatched: 5.

This clonotype appeared many times. The chain employs TRBV4-3 and TRBJ2-1; no clear D gene. Looked up from germline, CDR1 is LGHNA and CDR2 is YSLEER. This CDR3 is 15 amino acids long. Trimming removed 0 bases at V and 4 bases at J, with 10 bases between. CDR3 nucleotide sequence: TGCGCCAGCAGCCAAGACCGCGCGTGGTACAATGAGCAGTTCTTC. This codes for CASSQDRAWYNEQFF.

Of note for this clonotype: A read error is possible here, since a much larger clone lies one base away. The J gene is TRBJ2-3, the V gene TRBV11-3; D might be TRBD2 (6 bases). This CDR3 spans 15 amino acids. CDR1 and CDR2 (germline): SGHNT, YENEEA. V was shortened by 1 base and J by 5 bases, with 13 bases between the two germline ends. The CDR3 region is CASSLGGDGLDTQYF. The CDR3 nucleotides are TGTGCCAGCAGCTTAGGCGGGGACGGGCTAGATACGCAGTATTTT.

The CDR3 region is CASTKSLNQPQHF. CDR3 bases: TGTGCCAGCACCAAAAGTCTCAATCAGCCCCAGCATTTT. The genes are TRBV28 and TRBJ1-5; D gene uncertain. Between the trimmed V and J ends, which lost 7 bases and 3 bases, there was a span of 10 bases. Germline V gene lookup returns CDR1 MDHEN and CDR2 SYDVKM. This CDR3 has 13 residues.

Many counts were recorded for this clonotype. The DNA of the CDR3 is TGTGCCAGCTCGCGCGACTCCTACAATGAGCAGTTCTTC. Translated: CASSRDSYNEQFF. The chain couples TRBV6-2 or TRBV6-3 to TRBJ2-1; no clear D gene. The CDR3 is made up of 13 amino acids. V lost 8 bases to trimming and J lost 0 bases, with 8 bases between them. The germline V gene has CDR1 MNHEY and CDR2 SVGEGT.

This clonotype turned up a few times. The V and J genes are TRBV5-1 and TRBJ2-3, with D maybe TRBD1 (5 bases). The germline V and J ends were trimmed by 9 bases and 0 bases, with 11 bases remaining between them. The germline CDR1 and CDR2 sequences are SGHRS and YFSETQ. The CDR3 covers 13 residues. As DNA, the CDR3 is TGCGCCACTTCGACAGTAAGCACAGATACGCAGTATTTT. Protein product: CATSTVSTDTQYF.

This clonotype is medium-sized by share. The J gene is TRBJ2-3, the V gene TRBV5-1; D gene ambiguous. Germline loops: CDR1 SGHRS, CDR2 YFSETQ. The germline V and J ends were trimmed by 3 bases and 5 bases, with 7 bases remaining between them. The CDR3 loop spans 12 amino acids. The CDR3 region has the DNA TGCGCCAGCAGCTCGCTCCAAGATACGCAGTATTTT. This codes for CASSSLQDTQYF.

The chain combines TRBV6-6 with TRBJ1-6; D remains unclear. CDR1 is MNHNY, CDR2 SVGAGI, per germline (reference sequence). Trimming left V 5 bases short and J 10 bases short, with 6 bases between. The CDR3 covers 11 residues. The CDR3 loop reads CASSQTSPLHF. CDR3 DNA: TGTGCCAGCAGTCAGACATCACCCCTCCACTTT.

This clonotype has only a few counts. The genes are TRBV11-3 and TRBJ2-3; 9 bases fit TRBD1. The CDR3 loop spans 13 amino acids. V shed 6 bases and J 8 bases; nucleotides not matched to a gene: 6. The germline CDR1 and CDR2 sequences are SGHNT and YENEEA. CDR3 bases: TGTGCCAGCAGTCAGACAGGGGGAGTTACGCAGTATTTT. Amino acids: CASSQTGGVTQYF. Full variable domain (outside the CDR3, taken from reference TRBV11-3 and TRBJ2-3): EAGVVQSPRYKIIEKKQPVAFWCNPISGHNTLYWYLQNLGQGPELLIRYENEEAVDDSQLPKDRFSAERLKGVDSTLKIQPAELGDSAVYLCASSQTGGVTQYFGPGTRLTVL.

This clonotype was observed many times. V and J are TRBV12-5 and TRBJ2-5, with 8 bases aligning to TRBD2. The CDR3 sequence is 19 residues long. Germline V lookup: CDR1 LGHNT, CDR2 FRNRAP. V gave up 9 bases and J gave up 3 bases; unmatched junction bases: 24. The CDR3 coding sequence is TGTGCTAGCCCCCGCTCGGGAGGGAGGGAGAAGAATTTAAAAGAGACCCAGTACTTC. It is translated as CASPRSGGREKNLKETQYF.

This clonotype was observed a handful of times. The chain links TRBV7-8 to TRBJ1-3; unclear D gene. Trimming shortened V by 6 bases and J by 0 bases, and 9 bases separated the two germline ends. CDR1 and CDR2 (germline): SGHVS, FQNEAQ. CDR3 size: 14 residues. The CDR3 loop is CASSGGSSGNTIYF. In DNA form, the CDR3 reads TGTGCCAGCAGTGGCGGGAGCTCTGGAAACACCATATATTTT.

This chain joins TRBV3-1 and TRBJ1-2, with unresolved D. The germline V gene has CDR1 LGHDT and CDR2 YNNKEL (reference sequence). V lost 0 bases to trimming and J lost 4 bases, with 6 bases between them. CDR3 length: 13 amino acids. CDR3 in amino acids: CASSQDWGYGYTF. The CDR3 DNA reads TGTGCCAGCAGCCAAGATTGGGGCTATGGCTACACCTTC. Supplemented by reference TRBV3-1 and TRBJ1-2, the full variable domain reads DTAVSQTPKYLVTQMGNDKSIKCEQNLGHDTMYWYKQDSKKFLKIMFSYNNKELIINETVPNRFSPKSPDKAHLNLHINSLELGDSAVYFCASSQDWGYGYTFGSGTRLTVV.

This clonotype is judged medium-sized. J is TRBJ2-7 and V is TRBV6-5; D may be TRBD1 or TRBD2 (6 bases each). V dropped 6 bases and J dropped 7 bases, with 13 bases sitting between them. CDR1 is MNHEY and CDR2 is SVGAGI in the germline V gene. The CDR3 totals 12 residues. CDR3 DNA sequence: TGTGCCAGCAGCCTAGGGGGGTATGAGCAGTACTTC. Its translation: CASSLGGYEQYF.

This clonotype has only a few counts. The rearrangement uses TRBV29-1 and TRBJ2-3; D unclear. Germline-derived CDR1 and CDR2 are SQVTM and ANQGSEA. The germline V and J ends were trimmed by 5 bases and 7 bases, with 16 bases remaining between them. The CDR3 has 13 residues. CDR3 region: CSVLGSAMNTQYF. The CDR3 nucleotides are TGCAGCGTTCTGGGATCCGCCATGAATACGCAGTATTTT.

This clonotype was detected ten times or more. The gene calls are TRBV29-1 and TRBJ2-3; 10 bases line up with TRBD2. This CDR3 is 14 amino acids long. Germline CDR1 is SQVTM and CDR2 is ANQGSEA. V gave up 5 bases and J gave up 3 bases; unmatched junction bases: 5. This CDR3 reads CSVPLAGVTDTQYF. In DNA form, the CDR3 reads TGCAGCGTTCCGCTAGCGGGAGTAACAGATACGCAGTATTTT.

V gene TRBV7-2 combines with J gene TRBJ1-3; no reliable D call. Per germline, CDR1 SGHTA and CDR2 FQGNSA. CDR3 length equals 12 residues. Trimming stripped 2 bases from V and 4 bases from J, with 3 bases between. CDR3 nucleotides: TGTGCCAGCAGCTTATACGGAAACACCATATATTTT. Encoded protein: CASSLYGNTIYF.

This clonotype has at least ten counts. CDR3 loop: CASGFSTGASIATEAFF. CDR3 bases: TGTGCTAGTGGTTTTTCAACAGGGGCCTCGATAGCGACTGAAGCTTTCTTT. The chain employs TRBV12-5 and TRBJ1-1, with TRBD1 matching 7 bases. CDR3 length equals 17 residues. Germline CDR1 LGHNT, CDR2 FRNRAP. The V segment lost 3 bases and the J segment 5 bases; nucleotides outside the gene matches: 15. The entire variable domain, with the rest obtained from reference TRBV12-5 and TRBJ1-1, is as follows: DARVTQTPRHKVTEMGQEVTMRCQPILGHNTVFWYRQTMMQGLELLAYFRNRAPLDDSGMPKDRFSAEMPDATLATLKIQPSEPRDSAVYFCASGFSTGASIATEAFFGQGTRLTVV.

This clonotype was seen repeatedly, ten times or more. The chain is built from TRBV2 and TRBJ1-1; D is uncertain. There are 16 residues in the CDR3. Germline V gene data show CDR1 as SNHLY and CDR2 as FYNNEI. V lost 6 bases and J lost 2, with 19 bases in between. In DNA form, the CDR3 reads TGTGCCAGCAGAAGGGTTGGGTCAGGCTCAAACACTGAAGCTTTCTTT. Protein sequence: CASRRVGSGSNTEAFF.

This clonotype is deemed medium-sized (0.01 to 0.1%). The gene calls are TRBV3-1 and TRBJ1-2; perhaps TRBD1 as D (6 bases). Germline lookup yields CDR1 LGHDT and CDR2 YNNKEL (reference sequence). V gave up 2 bases and J gave up 2 bases, with 6 bases separating them. The CDR3 covers 13 residues. CDR3 nucleotide sequence: TGTGCCAGCAGCCAAACAGGGAACTATGGCTACACCTTC. Translation: CASSQTGNYGYTF.

This clonotype was seen only a few times. The chain is built from TRBV2 and TRBJ2-1; TRBD2 might be the D (6 bases). CDR3 size: 12 residues. Trimming removed 7 bases from V and 5 bases from J, with 9 bases in between. The germline V gene has CDR1 SNHLY and CDR2 FYNNEI. Here the CDR3 reads CASMGGNNEQFF. The DNA of the CDR3 is TGTGCCAGCATGGGGGGAAACAATGAGCAGTTCTTC.

Within the sample, this clonotype is medium-sized. The gene calls are TRBV7-9 and TRBJ1-2; TRBD1 matches 8 bases. The CDR3 loop spans 13 amino acids. The ends lost 2 bases at V and 6 bases at J; junction bases unmatched: 2. Germline CDR1 is SEHNR and CDR2 is FQNEAQ (reference sequence). CDR3 DNA: TGTGCCAGCAGCTTAACAGGGGGTGATGGCTACACCTTC. It yields the protein CASSLTGGDGYTF.

This clonotype was observed at least ten times. This sequence joins TRBV12-3 or TRBV12-4 and TRBJ2-5; D not resolved. V lost 3 bases and J 5 bases, leaving 10 bases between the germline ends. This CDR3 is built from 13 residues. This CDR3 reads CASSFVRAETQYF. The CDR3 DNA is TGTGCCAGCAGTTTTGTCCGAGCGGAGACCCAGTACTTC.